The T cell receptor beta chain described here comes from a study of blood T cell repertoires in COVID-19. Study-wide background: The study drew acute and convalescent COVID-19 samples from the United States, Italy and Spain.

Seattle patients were enrolled while actively infected and followed longitudinally. The CDR3 is 14 residues long. J gave up 4 bases and V 5 bases, and 6 bases lay outside the gene matches. The germline gives CDR1 GTSNPN, CDR2 SVGIG (reference sequence). The protocol was immunoSEQ multiplex PCR, while the TCRdb copy is restricted to in-frame clones and leaves out a portion. Of approximately 300,000 clones in the sample, about nine tenths were seen once. Sequencing was carried out using peripheral blood. The receptor was derived from a woman aged 45-59 years with COVID-19, enrolled during active disease. The chain couples TRBV30 to TRBJ2-1; 9 nucleotides match TRBD2. Here the CDR3 reads CAWGSGSHYNEQFF. The CDR3 DNA is TGTGCCTGGGGTAGCGGGAGTCATTACAATGAGCAGTTCTTC.